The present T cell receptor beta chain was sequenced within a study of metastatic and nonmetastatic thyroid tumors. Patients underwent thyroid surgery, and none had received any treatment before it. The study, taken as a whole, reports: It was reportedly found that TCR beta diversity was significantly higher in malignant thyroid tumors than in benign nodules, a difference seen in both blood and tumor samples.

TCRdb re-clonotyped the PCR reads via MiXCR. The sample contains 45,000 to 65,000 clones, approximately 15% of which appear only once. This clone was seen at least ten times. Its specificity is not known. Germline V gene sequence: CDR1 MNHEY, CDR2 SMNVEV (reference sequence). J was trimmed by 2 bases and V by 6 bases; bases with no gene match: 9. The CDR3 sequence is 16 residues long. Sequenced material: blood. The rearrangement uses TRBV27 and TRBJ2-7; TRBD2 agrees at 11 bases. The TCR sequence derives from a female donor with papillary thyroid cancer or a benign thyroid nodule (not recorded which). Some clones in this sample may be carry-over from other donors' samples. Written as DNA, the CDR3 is TGTGCCAGCAGCCAATTAGGGACTAGCGGACCCTACGAGCAGTACTTC. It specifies CASSQLGTSGPYEQYF.